A single sample is the source of the 20 T cell receptor beta chains below, sequenced in a study of cytomegalovirus exposure and HLA in healthy donors. The study ran its PCR with 60 Vbeta and 13 Jbeta primers. Assay: immunoSEQ multiplex PCR; the TCRdb copy retains only in-frame clones and omits some. The sample contains over 85,000 clones, around 77% of which appear only once. Material: PBMCs. The source is a female donor in good health and CMV-seronegative.

As to this clone: Relative to the germline gene, one junction end is altered; a read error may explain this. The chain uses TRBV7-9 and TRBJ2-6, with 10 bases fitting TRBD1. The CDR3 runs to 17 residues. Germline V gives CDR1 SEHNR, CDR2 FQNEAQ (reference sequence). CDR3 region: CSSSLGQGEPGANVLTF. The CDR3 DNA reads TGTTCCAGCAGCTTAGGACAGGGGGAGCCTGGGGCCAACGTCCTGACTTTC.

The count of this clone is one. The V and J genes are TRBV30 and TRBJ1-4; TRBD1 matches 7 bases. The CDR3 consists of 14 residues. V shed 0 bases and J 5 bases; nucleotides not matched to a gene: 3. Germline values: CDR1 GTSNPN, CDR2 SVGIG (reference sequence). CDR3 nucleotides: TGTGCCTGGAGTGTAGGGGGCCGGAATGAAAAACTGTTTTTT. It yields the protein CAWSVGGRNEKLFF.

The rearrangement links TRBV7-6 to TRBJ2-2, with D possibly being TRBD1 (5 bases). Per the germline V gene, CDR1 is SGHVS and CDR2 is FNYEAQ. This CDR3 contains 13 residues. V gave up 4 bases and J gave up 5 bases, with 8 bases separating them. DNA for the CDR3: TGTGCCAGCAGCTCAGGGTTAACCGGGGAGCTGTTTTTT. Translating gives CASSSGLTGELFF.

The chain links TRBV11-3 to TRBJ2-7; TRBD2 is a possible D gene (6 bases). The germline V gene has CDR1 SGHNT and CDR2 YENEEA. This CDR3 contains 13 residues. V was shortened by 5 bases and J by 9 bases, with 17 bases between the two germline ends. The chain's CDR3 is CASSREEGSVQYF. The CDR3 DNA sequence: TGTGCCAGCAGCAGAGAGGAGGGATCAGTGCAGTACTTC.

V gene TRBV7-9 combines with J gene TRBJ2-5; possibly TRBD1 for D (6 bases). Trimming left V 2 bases short and J 0 bases short, with 13 bases between. The CDR3 has 16 amino acids. Per germline, CDR1 SEHNR and CDR2 FQNEAQ (reference sequence). CDR3 amino acids: CASSLYEGVYQETQYF. The CDR3, as DNA: TGTGCCAGCAGCTTATATGAGGGGGTGTACCAAGAGACCCAGTACTTC.

The chain links TRBV5-1 to TRBJ2-5; 7 bases are shared with TRBD2. With 5 bases clipped from V and 5 bases from J, the junction kept 12 bases outside the gene matches. From germline, CDR1 is SGHRS and CDR2 YFSETQ. This CDR3 has 15 amino acids. Here the CDR3 DNA reads TGCGCCAGCAGTGAGACTAGCATCTCAGGGGAGACCCAGTACTTC. Residues: CASSETSISGETQYF.

J is TRBJ2-7 and V is TRBV7-8; TRBD2 might be the D (6 bases). The germline CDR1 and CDR2 sequences are SGHVS and FQNEAQ. CDR3 size: 14 residues. The V gene lost 3 bases and the J gene lost 4 bases, with 13 bases spanning the gap. The CDR3 coding sequence is TGTGCCAGCAGCTTTTCGGCGGGGTCTTACGAGCAGTACTTC. Its protein product is CASSFSAGSYEQYF.

A single count supports this clone. The chain links TRBV15 to TRBJ1-2; D unclear. Germline-derived CDR1 and CDR2 are LNHNV and YYDKDF (reference sequence). Trimming took off 3 bases at V and 4 bases at J, with 18 bases between the two ends. CDR3 size: 16 residues. This CDR3 is CATSSRSWPVGYGYTF. The DNA for the CDR3 is TGTGCCACCAGCAGTCGTAGCTGGCCGGTGGGCTATGGCTACACCTTC.

The chain joins TRBV5-4 to TRBJ2-1; 9 positions match TRBD1. The germline V gene encodes CDR1 SGHNT and CDR2 YYREEE (reference sequence). This CDR3 has 15 residues. V was pared by 5 bases and J by 3 bases, with 6 bases of the junction left unmatched. CDR3 nucleotide sequence: TGTGCCAGCAGGAGACCGGGACAGGGCTACAATGAGCAGTTCTTC. Protein: CASRRPGQGYNEQFF.

J is TRBJ2-1 and V is TRBV14; 7 bases map to TRBD2. Germline-derived CDR1 and CDR2 are SGHDN and FVKESK. J lost 5 bases, V lost 4 bases, and 11 bases had no gene match. There are 16 residues in the CDR3. The CDR3 DNA is TGTGCCAGCAGCCGCCGACTAGCAGGATTGAACAATGAGCAGTTCTTC. It is translated as CASSRRLAGLNNEQFF. Drawing the rest from reference TRBV14 and TRBJ2-1, the complete variable domain is EAGVTQFPSHSVIEKGQTVTLRCDPISGHDNLYWYRRVMGKEIKFLLHFVKESKQDESGMPNNRFLAERTGGTYSTLKVQPAELEDSGVYFCASSRRLAGLNNEQFFGPGTRLTVL.

The CDR3 here is CASRSPGGTEAFF. The CDR3 DNA reads TGTGCCAGCAGATCCCCAGGGGGCACTGAAGCTTTCTTT. The genes are TRBV6-5 and TRBJ1-1; 7 nucleotides align to TRBD1. Germline-derived CDR1 and CDR2 are MNHEY and SVGAGI. The V segment lost 6 bases and the J segment 4 bases; nucleotides outside the gene matches: 5. The CDR3 spans 13 residues.

The genes are TRBV7-6 and TRBJ2-6, with 7 nucleotides matching TRBD1. With 1 base clipped from V and 0 bases from J, the junction kept 3 bases outside the gene matches. The germline V gene encodes CDR1 SGHVS and CDR2 FNYEAQ. This CDR3 is built from 17 residues. The CDR3 nucleotides are TGTGCCAGCAGCTTAGTGGGACAGACCTCTGGGGCCAACGTCCTGACTTTC. This gives the protein CASSLVGQTSGANVLTF.

The CDR3 coding sequence is TGTGCCAGCAGTTTAGGGGGGTTGGGCACTGAAGCTTTCTTT. This encodes CASSLGGLGTEAFF. The chain carries TRBV27 and TRBJ1-1; the D gene is possibly TRBD1 (5 bases). The germline V gene encodes CDR1 MNHEY and CDR2 SMNVEV (reference sequence). The V gene lost 2 bases and the J gene lost 4 bases, with 11 bases spanning the gap. The CDR3 has 14 residues.

This clone was observed once. The chain links TRBV28 to TRBJ2-1, with 11 positions matching TRBD2. J lost 8 bases, V lost 3 bases, and 9 bases had no gene match. Germline V gene sequence: CDR1 MDHEN, CDR2 SYDVKM. The CDR3 is 16 amino acids. CDR3 region: CASSFSWTSGFYEQFF. For the CDR3, the DNA is TGTGCCAGCAGTTTTAGTTGGACTAGCGGGTTCTATGAGCAGTTCTTC. The variable domain in full, completed from reference TRBV28 and TRBJ2-1, reads DVKVTQSSRYLVKRTGEKVFLECVQDMDHENMFWYRQDPGLGLRLIYFSYDVKMKEKGDIPEGYSVSREKKERFSLILESASTNQTSMYLCASSFSWTSGFYEQFFGPGTRLTVL.

V gene TRBV28 combines with J gene TRBJ1-5; 7 nucleotides match TRBD1. V lost 6 bases and J lost 0; bases outside the gene matches: 8. The CDR3 is made up of 16 amino acids. CDR1 is MDHEN, CDR2 SYDVKM, per germline. Here the CDR3 reads CASSHRTGTSNQPQHF. The CDR3 DNA reads as TGTGCCAGCAGCCACCGGACAGGAACTAGCAATCAGCCCCAGCATTTT.

This clone was seen a handful of times. The chain combines TRBV7-2 with TRBJ1-4; TRBD1 matches at 9 bases. After removal of 4 bases from V and 8 bases from J, the junction contained 8 bases not matched to a gene. The CDR3 loop spans 15 amino acids. Germline-derived CDR1 and CDR2 are SGHTA and FQGNSA. The CDR3 DNA sequence: TGTGCCAGCAGCTCGCCGGGACAGGGCTCCGAAAAACTGTTTTTT. Encoded protein: CASSSPGQGSEKLFF.

V and J are TRBV7-9 and TRBJ2-3; D ambiguous. This CDR3 is built from 14 residues. V gave up 3 bases and J gave up 5 bases, with 12 bases separating them. CDR1 SEHNR and CDR2 FQNEAQ come from the germline V gene (reference sequence). The CDR3 protein is CASSLSSARDTQYF. DNA of the CDR3: TGTGCCAGCAGCTTGTCGTCCGCGAGAGATACGCAGTATTTT.

The chain has TRBV5-1 and TRBJ1-5, with 7 bases fitting TRBD1. Germline V gene data show CDR1 as SGHRS and CDR2 as YFSETQ. V trimming: 0 bases; J trimming: 6 bases; junction bases outside the gene matches: 6. The CDR3 extends over 15 amino acids. CDR3 amino acids: CASSLEGGGGQPQHF. As DNA, the CDR3 is TGCGCCAGCAGCTTGGAAGGGGGCGGAGGTCAGCCCCAGCATTTT.

Remarks on this clone: The sample holds other DNA sequences that translate to the same CDR3. The rearrangement links TRBV9 to TRBJ2-5; 11 bases fit TRBD1. After removal of 4 bases from V and 4 bases from J, the junction contained 3 bases not matched to a gene. CDR3 length: 14 amino acids. CDR1 is SGDLS and CDR2 is YYNGEE in the germline V gene. CDR3 region: CASSLGQGGETQYF. The CDR3, as DNA: TGTGCCAGCAGCTTGGGACAGGGGGGAGAGACCCAGTACTTC.

The CDR3: CASSPRNTEPYEQYF. CDR3 sequence (DNA): TGTGCCAGCAGCCCCCGTAACACCGAACCCTACGAGCAGTACTTC. V gene TRBV7-9 combines with J gene TRBJ2-7; D is unclear. The CDR3 is 15 residues long. V lost 5 bases to trimming and J lost 2 bases, with 16 bases between them. CDR1 and CDR2 (germline): SEHNR, FQNEAQ (reference sequence).